Included here is one T cell receptor beta chain sequence, with context. Which antigen it targets is not known. Within one base of it there is no much larger clone, and no base qualities were kept. Each collaborating institution followed its own protocols to collect whole blood in K2EDTA tubes. For TCRbeta analysis, collaborator samples were shipped as frozen whole blood, as isolated PBMCs, or as DNA extracted from either sample type. The germline V gene specifies SQVTM as CDR1 and ANQGSEA as CDR2. From the cysteine through the phenylalanine, the CDR3 covers 12 amino acids. Only the CDR3 DNA stays, 36 bases, in frame from base 1. The V and J ends are trimmed by 5 bases and 7 bases, leaving 14 bases between them. This entry belongs to a study of blood T cell repertoires in COVID-19 (dated by TCRdb to the early 2020s). With respect to the entire study: Samples from collaborators originated in the United States, Italy and Spain and spanned both the acute and convalescent phases of COVID-19. Where available, HLA class I and class II types were obtained from metadata supplied by the sample provider rather than from assay-based typing. The repertoires were released in a freely available public database meant as a resource for research on the immune response to SARS-CoV-2. The prospective study material was composed of cDNA or gDNA derived from T cells, B-cell-depleted T cells, or PBMCs. Nearly every sample came with metadata listing a de-identified subject ID, COVID-19 status, age in years and sex. The dataset comprised deeply sampled blood TCRbeta repertoires from subjects exposed to, actively infected with, or recovered from COVID-19. Samples were obtained from the ongoing ImmuneRACE study (first 160 participants) and from approximately 1,200 subjects provided by 6 global collaborators. Beyond this particular receptor, the publication reports: The amount of clinical and demographic metadata varied by source and participant and was provided uncurated.

The immunoSEQ Assay, a bias-controlled multiplex PCR, was used to amplify TCRbeta CDR3 regions from genomic DNA. On the study's bioinformatics: The number of nucleated cells in each sample was estimated by amplification of reference gene primers within the assay. To quantify the absolute abundance of each unique TCRbeta CDR3 rearrangement, sequence reads were collapsed and filtered. For each sample, productive Simpson clonality was calculated as the square root of Simpson's diversity index over productive rearrangements. The clones in this table, taken by TCRdb from immuneACCESS, are in-frame only. Not every clone is retained; where verified, under half of the shortfall comes from an unresolved V gene, and the cause of the rest is unknown. The DNA was the basis for D and trimming; V, J and clone size are from that table. The sample data list 120,000 to 150,000 clones, and 88% of these were observed just once. Jointly, the top ten make up 1.5% of the sample.

Specimen: peripheral blood. The rearranged segments are TRBV29-1 and TRBJ1-1; the D segment cannot be called with confidence. This clonotype was obtained from a woman between 55 and 75 years old with acute or convalescent COVID-19. The CDR3 protein is CSVNSEQIEAFF. Read as DNA, the sequence is TGCAGCGTTAACTCAGAACAGATTGAAGCTTTCTTT. Reference TRBV29-1 and TRBJ1-1 proteins supply the regions before and after the CDR3; the full variable domain is: SAVISQKPSRDICQRGTSLTIQCQVDSQVTMMFWYRQQPGQSLTLIATANQGSEATYESGFVIDKFPISRPNLTFSTLTVSNMSPEDSSIYLCSVNSEQIEAFFGQGTRLTVV.